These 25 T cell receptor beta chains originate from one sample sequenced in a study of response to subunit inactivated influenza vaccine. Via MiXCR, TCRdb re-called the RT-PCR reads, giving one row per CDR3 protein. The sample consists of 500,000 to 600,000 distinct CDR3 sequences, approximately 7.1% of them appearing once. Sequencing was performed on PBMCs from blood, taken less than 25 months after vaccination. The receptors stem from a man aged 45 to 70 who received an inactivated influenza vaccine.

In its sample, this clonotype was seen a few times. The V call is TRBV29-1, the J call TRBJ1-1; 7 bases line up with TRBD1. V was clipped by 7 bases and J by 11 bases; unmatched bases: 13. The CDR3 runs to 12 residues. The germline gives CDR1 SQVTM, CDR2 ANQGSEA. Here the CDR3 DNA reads TGCAGCGCCGTACCGGACAGGAAAGAGGCTTTCTTT. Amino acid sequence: CSAVPDRKEAFF.

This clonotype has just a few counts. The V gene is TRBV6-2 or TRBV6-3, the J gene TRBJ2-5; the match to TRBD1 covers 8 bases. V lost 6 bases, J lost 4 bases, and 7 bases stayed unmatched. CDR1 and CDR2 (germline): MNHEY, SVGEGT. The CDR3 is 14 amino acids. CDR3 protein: CASRPGTGRETQYF. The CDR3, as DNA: TGTGCCAGCAGACCAGGGACAGGACGAGAGACCCAGTACTTC.

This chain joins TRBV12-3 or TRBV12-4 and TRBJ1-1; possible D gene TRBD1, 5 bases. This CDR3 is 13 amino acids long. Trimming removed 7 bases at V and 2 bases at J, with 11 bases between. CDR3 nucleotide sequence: TGTGCCAGCACCCGGGGGGTAAACACTGAAGCTTTCTTT. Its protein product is CASTRGVNTEAFF.

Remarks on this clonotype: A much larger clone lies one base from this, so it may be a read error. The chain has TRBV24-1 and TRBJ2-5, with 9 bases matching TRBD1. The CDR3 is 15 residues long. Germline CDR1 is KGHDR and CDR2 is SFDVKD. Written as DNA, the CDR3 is TGTGCCACCTGTGATTCGGGACAGGGTGGAGAGACCCAGTACTTC. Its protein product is CATCDSGQGGETQYF.

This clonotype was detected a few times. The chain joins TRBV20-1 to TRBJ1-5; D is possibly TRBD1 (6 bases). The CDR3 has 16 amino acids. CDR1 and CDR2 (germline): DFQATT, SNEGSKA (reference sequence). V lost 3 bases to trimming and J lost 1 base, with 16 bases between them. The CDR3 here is CSASWTGGFSNQPQHF. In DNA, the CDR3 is TGCAGTGCTAGTTGGACGGGGGGCTTCAGCAATCAGCCCCAGCATTTT.

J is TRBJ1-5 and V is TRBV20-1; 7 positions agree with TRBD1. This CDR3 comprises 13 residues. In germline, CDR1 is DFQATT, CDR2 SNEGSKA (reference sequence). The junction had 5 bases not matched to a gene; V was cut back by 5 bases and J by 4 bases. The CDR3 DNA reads TGCAGTGCTGGGACAGCCCCAAATCAGCCCCAGCATTTT. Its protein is CSAGTAPNQPQHF.

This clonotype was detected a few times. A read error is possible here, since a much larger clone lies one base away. The CDR3 spells CASSQDYSYNEQFF. CDR3 coding DNA: TGCGCCAGCAGCCAAGATTACAGCTACAATGAGCAGTTCTTC. This rearrangement joins TRBV4-3 to TRBJ2-1, with unresolved D. CDR1 LGHNA and CDR2 YSLEER come from the germline V gene. The CDR3 loop spans 14 amino acids. The ends were cut back, 0 bases at V and 3 bases at J, with 6 bases in the middle.

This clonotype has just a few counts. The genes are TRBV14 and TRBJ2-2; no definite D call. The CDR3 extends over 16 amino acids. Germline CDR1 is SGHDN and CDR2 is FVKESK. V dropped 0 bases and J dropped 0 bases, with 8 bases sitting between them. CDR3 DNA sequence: TGTGCCAGCAGCCAAGAATACGTAGCGAACACCGGGGAGCTGTTTTTT. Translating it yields CASSQEYVANTGELFF.

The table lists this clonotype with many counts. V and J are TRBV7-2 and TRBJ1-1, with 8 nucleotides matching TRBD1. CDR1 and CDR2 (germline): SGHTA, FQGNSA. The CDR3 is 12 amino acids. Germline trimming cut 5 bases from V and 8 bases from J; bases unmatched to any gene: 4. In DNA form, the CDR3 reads TGTGCCAGCAGCCCTAGGACAGGGGAAGCTTTCTTT. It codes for CASSPRTGEAFF.

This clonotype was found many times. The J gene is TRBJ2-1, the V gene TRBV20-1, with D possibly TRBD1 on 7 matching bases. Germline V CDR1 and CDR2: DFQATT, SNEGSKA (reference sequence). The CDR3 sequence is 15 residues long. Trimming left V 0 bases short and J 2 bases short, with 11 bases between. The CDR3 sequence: CSARDLRGAYNEQFF. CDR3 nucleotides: TGCAGTGCTAGAGATCTCAGGGGGGCCTACAATGAGCAGTTCTTC.

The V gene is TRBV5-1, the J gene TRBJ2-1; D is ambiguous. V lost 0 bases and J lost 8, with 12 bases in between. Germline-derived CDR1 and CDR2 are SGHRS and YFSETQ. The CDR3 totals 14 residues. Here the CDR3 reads CASSLGLGFDEQFF. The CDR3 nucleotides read TGCGCCAGCAGCTTGGGCCTAGGCTTCGATGAGCAGTTCTTC.

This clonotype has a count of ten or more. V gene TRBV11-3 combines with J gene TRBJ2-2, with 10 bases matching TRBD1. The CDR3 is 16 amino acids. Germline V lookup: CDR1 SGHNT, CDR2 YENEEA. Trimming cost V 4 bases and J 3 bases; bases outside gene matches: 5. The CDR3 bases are TGTGCCAGCAGCTCAACCGGGACAGGGGACACCGGGGAGCTGTTTTTT. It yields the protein CASSSTGTGDTGELFF.

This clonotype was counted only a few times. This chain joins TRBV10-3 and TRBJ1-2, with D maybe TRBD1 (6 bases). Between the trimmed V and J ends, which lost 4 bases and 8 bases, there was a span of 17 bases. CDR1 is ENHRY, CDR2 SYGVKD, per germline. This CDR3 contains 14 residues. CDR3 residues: CAISAPSGAGGYTF. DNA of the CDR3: TGTGCCATCAGTGCCCCCTCGGGGGCTGGAGGCTACACCTTC.

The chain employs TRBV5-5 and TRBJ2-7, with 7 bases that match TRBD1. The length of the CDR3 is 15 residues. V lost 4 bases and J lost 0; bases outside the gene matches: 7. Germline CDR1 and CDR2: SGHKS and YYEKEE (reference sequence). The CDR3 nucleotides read TGTGCCAGCAGCCTCCGACAGGGCAACTCCTACGAGCAGTACTTC. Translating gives CASSLRQGNSYEQYF.

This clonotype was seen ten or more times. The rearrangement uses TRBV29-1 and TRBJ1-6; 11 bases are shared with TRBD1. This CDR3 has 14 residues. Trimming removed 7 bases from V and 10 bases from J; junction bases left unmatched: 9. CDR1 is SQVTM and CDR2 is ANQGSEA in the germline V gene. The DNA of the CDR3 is TGCAGCGCAGGGACAGGGGGGATCGGATCACCCCTCCACTTT. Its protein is CSAGTGGIGSPLHF.

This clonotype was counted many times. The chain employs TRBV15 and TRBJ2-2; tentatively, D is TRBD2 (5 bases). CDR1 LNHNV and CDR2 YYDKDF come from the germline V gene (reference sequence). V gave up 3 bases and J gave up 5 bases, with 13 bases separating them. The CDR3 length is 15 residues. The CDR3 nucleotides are TGTGCCACCAGCAGGGAGGTATTCGTGACCGGGGAGCTGTTTTTT. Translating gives CATSREVFVTGELFF.

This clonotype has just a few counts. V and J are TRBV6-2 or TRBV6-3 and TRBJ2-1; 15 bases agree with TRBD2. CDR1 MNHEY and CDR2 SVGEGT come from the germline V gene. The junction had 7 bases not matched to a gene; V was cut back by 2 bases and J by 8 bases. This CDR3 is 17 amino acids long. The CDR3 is CASSYGLAGGIRHEQFF. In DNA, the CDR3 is TGTGCCAGCAGTTACGGACTAGCGGGAGGGATACGGCATGAGCAGTTCTTC.

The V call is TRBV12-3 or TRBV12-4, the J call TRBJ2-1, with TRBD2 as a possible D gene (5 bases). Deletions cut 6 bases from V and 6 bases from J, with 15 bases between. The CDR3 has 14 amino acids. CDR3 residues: CASRVGLASNEQFF. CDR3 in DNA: TGTGCCAGCAGGGTAGGGTTAGCGTCCAATGAGCAGTTCTTC.

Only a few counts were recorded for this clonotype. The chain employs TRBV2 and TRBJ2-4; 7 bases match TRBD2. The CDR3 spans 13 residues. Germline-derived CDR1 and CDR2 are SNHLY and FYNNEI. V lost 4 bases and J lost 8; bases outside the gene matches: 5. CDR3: CASSGLSGDIQYF. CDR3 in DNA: TGTGCCAGCAGTGGGCTGAGCGGGGACATTCAGTACTTC.

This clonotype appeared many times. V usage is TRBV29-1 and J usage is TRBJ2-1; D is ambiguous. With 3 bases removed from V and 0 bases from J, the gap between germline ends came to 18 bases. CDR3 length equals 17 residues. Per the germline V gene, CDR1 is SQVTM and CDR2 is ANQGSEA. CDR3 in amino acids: CSVDGVAASSSYNEQFF. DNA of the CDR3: TGCAGCGTTGATGGGGTAGCTGCGTCGAGCTCCTACAATGAGCAGTTCTTC.

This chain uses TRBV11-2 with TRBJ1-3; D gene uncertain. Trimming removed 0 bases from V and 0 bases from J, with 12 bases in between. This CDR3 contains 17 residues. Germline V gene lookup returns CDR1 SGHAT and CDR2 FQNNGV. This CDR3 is CASSLEDASFSGNTIYF. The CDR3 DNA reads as TGTGCCAGCAGCTTAGAGGACGCCAGCTTCTCTGGAAACACCATATATTTT.

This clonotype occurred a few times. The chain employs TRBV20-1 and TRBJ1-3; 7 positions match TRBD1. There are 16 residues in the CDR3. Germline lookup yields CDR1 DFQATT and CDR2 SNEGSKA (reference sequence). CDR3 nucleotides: TGCAGCGCGCAATCTGAGGACAGGAGCTCTGGAAACACCATATATTTT. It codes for CSAQSEDRSSGNTIYF.

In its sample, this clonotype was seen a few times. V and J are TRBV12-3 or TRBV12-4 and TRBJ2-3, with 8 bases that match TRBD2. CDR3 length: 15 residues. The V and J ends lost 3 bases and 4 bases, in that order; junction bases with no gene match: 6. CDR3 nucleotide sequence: TGTGCCAGCAGTTTTTCAAGCGGGAGTTCAGATACGCAGTATTTT. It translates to CASSFSSGSSDTQYF.

In DNA, the CDR3 is TGCGCCAGCAGCTTGGATGGGACAGGGAGTCGCGAGCAGTACTTC. Protein: CASSLDGTGSREQYF. This rearrangement joins TRBV5-1 to TRBJ2-7; TRBD1 agrees at 9 bases. Germline V gene sequence: CDR1 SGHRS, CDR2 YFSETQ. J gave up 6 bases and V 0 bases, and 7 bases lay outside the gene matches. There are 15 residues in the CDR3.

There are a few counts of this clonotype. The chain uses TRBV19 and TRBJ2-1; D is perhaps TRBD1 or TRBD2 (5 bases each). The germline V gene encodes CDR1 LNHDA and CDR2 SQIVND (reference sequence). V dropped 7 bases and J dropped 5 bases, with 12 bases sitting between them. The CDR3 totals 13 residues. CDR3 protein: CASMGVWDNEQFF. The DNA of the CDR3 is TGTGCCAGTATGGGGGTGTGGGACAATGAGCAGTTCTTC.